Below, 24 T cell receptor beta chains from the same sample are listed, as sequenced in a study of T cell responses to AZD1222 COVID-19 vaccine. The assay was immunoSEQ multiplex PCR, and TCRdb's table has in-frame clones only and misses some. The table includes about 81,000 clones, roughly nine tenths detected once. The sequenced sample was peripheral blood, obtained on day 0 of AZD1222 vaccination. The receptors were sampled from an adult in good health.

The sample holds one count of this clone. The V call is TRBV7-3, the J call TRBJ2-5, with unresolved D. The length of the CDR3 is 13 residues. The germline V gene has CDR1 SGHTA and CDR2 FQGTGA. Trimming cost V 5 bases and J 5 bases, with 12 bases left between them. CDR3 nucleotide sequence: TGTGCCAGCAGCCCAGGCTCTGTGGAGACCCAGTACTTC. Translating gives CASSPGSVETQYF.

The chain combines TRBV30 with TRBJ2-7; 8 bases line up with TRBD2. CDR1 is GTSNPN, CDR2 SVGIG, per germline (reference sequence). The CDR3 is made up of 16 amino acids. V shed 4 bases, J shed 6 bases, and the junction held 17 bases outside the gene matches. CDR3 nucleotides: TGTGCCTGGACTCCGGCCGCCCCGGGAGGGCCAGTCGAGCAGTACTTC. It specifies CAWTPAAPGGPVEQYF.

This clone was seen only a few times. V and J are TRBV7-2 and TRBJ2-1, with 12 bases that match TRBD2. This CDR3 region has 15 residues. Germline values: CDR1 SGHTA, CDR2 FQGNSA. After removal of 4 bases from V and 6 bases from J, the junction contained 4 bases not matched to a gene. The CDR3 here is CASSSGTSGLNEQFF. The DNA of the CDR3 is TGTGCCAGCAGCTCCGGGACTAGCGGGCTCAATGAGCAGTTCTTC.

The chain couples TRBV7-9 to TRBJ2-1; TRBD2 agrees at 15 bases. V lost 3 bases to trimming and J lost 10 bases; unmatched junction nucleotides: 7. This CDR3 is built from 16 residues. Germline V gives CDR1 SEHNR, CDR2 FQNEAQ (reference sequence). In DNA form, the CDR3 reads TGTGCCAGCAGCTTCGGACGGACTAGCGGGAGGGCCGAGCAGTTCTTC. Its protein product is CASSFGRTSGRAEQFF.

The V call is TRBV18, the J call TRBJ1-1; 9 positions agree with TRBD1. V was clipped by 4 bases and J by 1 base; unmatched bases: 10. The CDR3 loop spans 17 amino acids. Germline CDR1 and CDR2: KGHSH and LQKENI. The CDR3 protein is CASSQTGTGNPNTEAFF. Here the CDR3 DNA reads TGTGCCAGCTCACAGACCGGGACAGGGAATCCGAACACTGAAGCTTTCTTT.

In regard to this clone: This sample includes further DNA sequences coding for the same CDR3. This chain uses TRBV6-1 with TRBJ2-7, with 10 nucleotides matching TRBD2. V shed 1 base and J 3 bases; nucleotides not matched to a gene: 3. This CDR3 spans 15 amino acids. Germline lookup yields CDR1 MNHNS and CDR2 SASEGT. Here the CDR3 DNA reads TGTGCCAGCAGTGAAGGCCTAGCGGGAGTCTACGAGCAGTACTTC. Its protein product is CASSEGLAGVYEQYF.

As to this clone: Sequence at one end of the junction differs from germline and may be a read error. Written as DNA, the CDR3 is TGCGCCAGCAGTTTGGAGTTCCAGAATAACTATGGCTACACCTTC. Translating it yields CASSLEFQNNYGYTF. The V gene is TRBV5-1, the J gene TRBJ1-2; D call uncertain. The CDR3 contains 15 residues. CDR1 SGHRS and CDR2 YFSETQ come from the germline V gene.

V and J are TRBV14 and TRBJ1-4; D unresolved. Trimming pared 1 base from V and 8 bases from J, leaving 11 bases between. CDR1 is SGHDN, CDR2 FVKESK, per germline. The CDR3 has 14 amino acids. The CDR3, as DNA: TGTGCCAGCAGCCAAGTCTCTAACGGGGAAAAACTGTTTTTT. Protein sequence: CASSQVSNGEKLFF.

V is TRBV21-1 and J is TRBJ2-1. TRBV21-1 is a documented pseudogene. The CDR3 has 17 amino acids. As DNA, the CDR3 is TGTGCCAGCAGCGTTCCCCTAGGGCGGAGCTCCTACAATGAGCAGTTCTTC. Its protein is CASSVPLGRSSYNEQFF.

The CDR3 nucleotides read TGCGCCAGCAGCTTGGTGGGAGTTGAGGGATACAATGAGCAGTTCTTC. Translated: CASSLVGVEGYNEQFF. This sequence joins TRBV5-1 and TRBJ2-1, with D possibly being TRBD2 (5 bases). CDR1 is SGHRS and CDR2 is YFSETQ in the germline V gene. The CDR3 is 16 amino acids. V lost 0 bases to trimming and J lost 4 bases, with 14 bases between them.

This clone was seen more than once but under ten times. The CDR3 DNA reads as TGTGCCAGCAGCTTAATCGCAGGAATTTGGGATGAGCAGTTCTTC. As protein: CASSLIAGIWDEQFF. This chain joins TRBV7-6 and TRBJ2-1; D is undetermined. CDR3 length equals 15 residues. Germline CDR1 and CDR2: SGHVS and FNYEAQ. Trimming shortened V by 2 bases and J by 8 bases, and 16 bases separated the two germline ends.

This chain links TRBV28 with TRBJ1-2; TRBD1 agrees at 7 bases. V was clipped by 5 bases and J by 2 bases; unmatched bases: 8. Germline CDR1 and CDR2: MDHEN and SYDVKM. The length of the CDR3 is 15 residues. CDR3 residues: CASSLTGFTNYGYTF. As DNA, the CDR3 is TGTGCCAGCAGTCTGACAGGGTTCACGAACTATGGCTACACCTTC.

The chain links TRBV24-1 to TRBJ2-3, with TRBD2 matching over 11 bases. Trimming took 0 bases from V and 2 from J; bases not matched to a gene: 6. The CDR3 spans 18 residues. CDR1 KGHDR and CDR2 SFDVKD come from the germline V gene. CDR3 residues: CATSDLAASGRFTDTQYF. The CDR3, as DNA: TGTGCCACCAGTGATTTGGCCGCTAGCGGGAGGTTCACAGATACGCAGTATTTT.

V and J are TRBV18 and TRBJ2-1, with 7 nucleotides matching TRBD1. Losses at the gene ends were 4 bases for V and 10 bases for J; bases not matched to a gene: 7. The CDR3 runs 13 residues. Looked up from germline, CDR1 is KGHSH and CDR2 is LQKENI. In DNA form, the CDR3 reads TGTGCCAGCTCACGAGACAGGGAAGGGGAGCAGTTCTTC. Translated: CASSRDREGEQFF.

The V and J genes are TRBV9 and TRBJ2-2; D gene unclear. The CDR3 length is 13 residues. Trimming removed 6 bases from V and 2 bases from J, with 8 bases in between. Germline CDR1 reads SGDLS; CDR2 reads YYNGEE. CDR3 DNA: TGTGCCAGCATGGCGGTCAACACCGGGGAGCTGTTTTTT. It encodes CASMAVNTGELFF.

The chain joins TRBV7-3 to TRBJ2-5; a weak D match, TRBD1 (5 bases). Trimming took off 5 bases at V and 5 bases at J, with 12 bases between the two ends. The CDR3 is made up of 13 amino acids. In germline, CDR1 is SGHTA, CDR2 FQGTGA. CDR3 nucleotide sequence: TGTGCCAGCAGCCGCAGGGAAGGGGAGACCCAGTACTTC. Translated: CASSRREGETQYF.

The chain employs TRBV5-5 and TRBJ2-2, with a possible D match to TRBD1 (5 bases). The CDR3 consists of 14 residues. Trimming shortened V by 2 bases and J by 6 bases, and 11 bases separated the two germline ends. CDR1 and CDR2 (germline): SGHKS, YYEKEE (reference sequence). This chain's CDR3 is CASSLTMGPGELFF. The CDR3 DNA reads TGTGCCAGCAGCTTAACGATGGGGCCCGGGGAGCTGTTTTTT.

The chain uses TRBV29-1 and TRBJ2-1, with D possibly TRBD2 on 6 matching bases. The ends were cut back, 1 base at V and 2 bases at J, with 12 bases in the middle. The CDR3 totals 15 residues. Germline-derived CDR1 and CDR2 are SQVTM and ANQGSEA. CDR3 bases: TGCAGCGTTGAAGGGGCGGGATGGACCTACAATGAGCAGTTCTTC. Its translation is CSVEGAGWTYNEQFF.

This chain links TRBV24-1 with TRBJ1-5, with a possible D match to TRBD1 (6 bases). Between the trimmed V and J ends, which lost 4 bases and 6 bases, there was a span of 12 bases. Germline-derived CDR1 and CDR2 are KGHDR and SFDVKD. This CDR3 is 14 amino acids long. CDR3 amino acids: CATSDARGGQPQHF. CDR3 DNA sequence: TGTGCCACCAGTGACGCCAGGGGTGGTCAGCCCCAGCATTTT.

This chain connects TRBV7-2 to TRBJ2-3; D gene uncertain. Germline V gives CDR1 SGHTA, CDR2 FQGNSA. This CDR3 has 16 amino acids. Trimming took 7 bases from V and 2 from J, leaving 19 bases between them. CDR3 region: CASKILGNVITDTQYF. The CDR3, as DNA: TGTGCCAGCAAAATCCTGGGAAATGTAATCACAGATACGCAGTATTTT. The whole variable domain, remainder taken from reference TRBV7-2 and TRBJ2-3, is GAGVSQSPSNKVTEKGKDVELRCDPISGHTALYWYRQSLGQGLEFLIYFQGNSAPDKSGLPSDRFSAERTGGSVSTLTIQRTQQEDSAVYLCASKILGNVITDTQYFGPGTRLTVL.

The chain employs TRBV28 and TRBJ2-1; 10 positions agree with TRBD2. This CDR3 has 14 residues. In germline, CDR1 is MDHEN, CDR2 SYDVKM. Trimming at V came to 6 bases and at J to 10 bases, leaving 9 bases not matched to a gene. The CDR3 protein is CASSQEAGGMEQFF. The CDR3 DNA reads TGTGCCAGCAGCCAAGAAGCGGGAGGGATGGAGCAGTTCTTC.

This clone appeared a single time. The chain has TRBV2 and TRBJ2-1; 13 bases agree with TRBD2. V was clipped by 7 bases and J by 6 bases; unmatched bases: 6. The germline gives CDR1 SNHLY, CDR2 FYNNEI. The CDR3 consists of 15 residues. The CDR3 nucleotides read TGTGCCAGCATTTTGACTAGCGGGGGGCCCAATGAGCAGTTCTTC. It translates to CASILTSGGPNEQFF.

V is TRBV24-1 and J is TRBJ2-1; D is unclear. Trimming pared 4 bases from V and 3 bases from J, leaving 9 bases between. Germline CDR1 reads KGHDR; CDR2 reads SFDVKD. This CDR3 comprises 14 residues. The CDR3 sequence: CATSDTLVYNEQFF. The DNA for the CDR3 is TGTGCCACCAGTGACACCCTAGTCTACAATGAGCAGTTCTTC.

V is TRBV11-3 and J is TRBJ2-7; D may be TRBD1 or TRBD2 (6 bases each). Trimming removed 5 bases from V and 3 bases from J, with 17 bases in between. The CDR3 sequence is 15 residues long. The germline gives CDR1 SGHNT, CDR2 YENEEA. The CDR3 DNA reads TGTGCCAGCAGCCCGACAGGTGGGGGGTACTACGAGCAGTACTTC. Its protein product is CASSPTGGGYYEQYF.